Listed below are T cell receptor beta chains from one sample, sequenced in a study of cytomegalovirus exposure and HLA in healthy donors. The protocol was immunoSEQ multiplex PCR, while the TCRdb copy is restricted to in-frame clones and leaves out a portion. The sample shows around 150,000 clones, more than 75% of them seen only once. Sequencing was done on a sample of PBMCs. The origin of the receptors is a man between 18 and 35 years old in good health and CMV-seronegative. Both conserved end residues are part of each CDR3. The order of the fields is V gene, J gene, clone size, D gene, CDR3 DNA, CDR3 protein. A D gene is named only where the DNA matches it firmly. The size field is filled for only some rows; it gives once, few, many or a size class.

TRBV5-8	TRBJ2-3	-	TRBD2	TGTGCCAGCAGCTTGGCCGTAGCGGGAGGAAGGACAGATACGCAGTATTTT	CASSLAVAGGRTDTQYF
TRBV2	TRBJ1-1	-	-	TGTGCCAGCAGAGGGGCCCTCAACACTGAAGCTTTCTTT	CASRGALNTEAFF
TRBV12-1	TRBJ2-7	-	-	TGTGCCAGCAGCCCCCTGGGGCAGGGGGAAACCTACGAGCAGTACTTC	CASSPLGQGETYEQYF
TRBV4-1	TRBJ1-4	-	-	TGCGCCAGCAGGAAAGGACAGAATAATGAAAAACTGTTTTTT	CASRKGQNNEKLFF
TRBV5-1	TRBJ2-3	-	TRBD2	TGCGCCAGCAGCTTGGAGGCGGGAGCCTACTTAACTAGCACAGATACGCAGTATTTT	CASSLEAGAYLTSTDTQYF
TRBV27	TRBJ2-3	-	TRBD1	TGTGCCAGCAGTTTCTGGGACAGGGTCACAGATACGCAGTATTTT	CASSFWDRVTDTQYF
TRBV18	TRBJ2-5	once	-	TGTGCCAGCTCACCAATACAGGGTCGAGAGACCCAGTACTTC	CASSPIQGRETQYF
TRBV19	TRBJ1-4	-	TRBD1	TGTGCCAGTAGTACGGGGACAGGTGCAAATGAAAAACTGTTTTTT	CASSTGTGANEKLFF
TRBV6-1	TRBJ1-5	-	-	TGTGCCAGCAGCCCAGGACTGGGAAGTCAGCCCCAGCATTTT	CASSPGLGSQPQHF
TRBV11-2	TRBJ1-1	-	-	TGTGCCAGCAGCTTCCCAGGGAAGAACACTGAAGCTTTCTTT	CASSFPGKNTEAFF
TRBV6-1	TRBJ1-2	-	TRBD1	TGTGCCAGCAGTGAATGGAGGGGGCTGATTGGCTACACCTTC	CASSEWRGLIGYTF
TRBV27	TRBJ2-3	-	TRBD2	TGTGCCAGCAGGGGCCGCGGGAGAACATCCCGACCAGATACGCAGTATTTT	CASRGRGRTSRPDTQYF
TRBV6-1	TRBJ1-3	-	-	TGTGCCAGCAGTGCACAGAGCTCTGGAAACACCATATATTTT	CASSAQSSGNTIYF
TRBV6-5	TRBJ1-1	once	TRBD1	TGTGCCAGCAGCCTGGGACAGTCGTACACTGAAGCTTTCTTT	CASSLGQSYTEAFF
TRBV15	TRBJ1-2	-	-	TGTGCCACCAGAGGCCCCAGAGAGGACTATGGCTACACCTTC	CATRGPREDYGYTF
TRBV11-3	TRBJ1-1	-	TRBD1	TGTGCCAGCAGCTTAGGACAGGGGAACACTGAAGCTTTCTTT	CASSLGQGNTEAFF
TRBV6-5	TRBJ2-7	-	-	TGTGCCAGCAGTACCGGACAGAACTACGAGCAGTACTTC	CASSTGQNYEQYF
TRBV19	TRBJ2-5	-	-	TGTGCCAGTAGTATAGGGGGTCAGGGTAGGGAGACCCAGTACTTC	CASSIGGQGRETQYF
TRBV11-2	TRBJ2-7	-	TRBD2	TGTGCCAGCAGAAACTTAGCGGGAGGGCACTACGAGCAGTACTTC	CASRNLAGGHYEQYF
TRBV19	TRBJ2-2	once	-	TGTGCCAGTAGTATAGGCGGCGGGGAGCTGTTTTTT	CASSIGGGELFF
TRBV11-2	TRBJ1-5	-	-	TGTGCCAGCAGTATGGGTGCAGGGGGCAATCAGCCCCAGCATTTT	CASSMGAGGNQPQHF
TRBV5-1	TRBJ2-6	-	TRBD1	TGCGCCAGCAGCTCGCCTTTGGACAGGGTTTTCTCTGGGGCCAACGTCCTGACTTTC	CASSSPLDRVFSGANVLTF
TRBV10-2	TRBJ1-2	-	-	TGCGCCAGCAGTGACTGGACAGCAAAACATGGCTACACCTTC	CASSDWTAKHGYTF
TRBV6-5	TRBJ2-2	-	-	TGTGCCAGCAGTTATCAGATCAACACCGGGGAGCTGTTTTTT	CASSYQINTGELFF
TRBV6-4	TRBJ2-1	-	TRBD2	TGTGCCAGCAGTGCCTCCGGGACTAGCGGGGCACGATACAATGAGCAGTTCTTC	CASSASGTSGARYNEQFF
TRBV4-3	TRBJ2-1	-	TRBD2	TGCGCCAGCAGCCTGGGTATTGGGACTAGCGGGTACAATGAGCAGTTCTTC	CASSLGIGTSGYNEQFF
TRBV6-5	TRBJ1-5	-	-	TGTGCCAGCAAGTTTTCGGGGGGAAATCAGCCCCAGCATTTT	CASKFSGGNQPQHF
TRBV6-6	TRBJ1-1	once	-	TGTGCCAGCAGACCATTACAGGGAATTGGTAGCGCTGAAGCTTTCTTT	CASRPLQGIGSAEAFF
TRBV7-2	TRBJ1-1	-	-	TGTGCCAGCTTTCTCTCAGGGAACACTGAAGCTTTCTTT	CASFLSGNTEAFF
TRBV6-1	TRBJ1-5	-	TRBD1	TGTGCCAGCGGATCGGACAGGGTGGGCAATCAGCCCCAGCATTTT	CASGSDRVGNQPQHF
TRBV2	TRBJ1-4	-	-	TGTGCCAGCAGTGAACTAGGGAGGGCTAATGAAAAACTGTTTTTT	CASSELGRANEKLFF
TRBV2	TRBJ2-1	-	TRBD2	TGTGCCAGCGATAAAGCGGGACCTTACAATGAGCAGTTCTTC	CASDKAGPYNEQFF
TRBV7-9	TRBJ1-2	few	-	TGTGCCAGCAGCTTAGGTCAGGGTAGTAACTATGGCTACACCTTC	CASSLGQGSNYGYTF
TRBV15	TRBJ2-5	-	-	TGTGCCACCAGCAGAGATAGGGGGAAGGGAGAGACCCAGTACTTC	CATSRDRGKGETQYF
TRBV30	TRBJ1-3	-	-	TGTGCCTGGAGTGCGGGAGTGGCTGGAAACACCATATATTTT	CAWSAGVAGNTIYF
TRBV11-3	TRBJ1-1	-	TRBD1	TGTGCCAGCAGCCGAGGACAGGATAGAGCTTTCTTT	CASSRGQDRAFF
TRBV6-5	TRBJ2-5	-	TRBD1	TGTGCCAGCAGTCCGGGACAGGGTCAAGAGACCCAGTACTTC	CASSPGQGQETQYF
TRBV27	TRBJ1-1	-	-	TGTGCCAGCGCCCCAAAAGGTTCCACCAGGGCTTTCTTT	CASAPKGSTRAFF
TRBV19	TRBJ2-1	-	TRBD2	TGTGCCAGTAGTATAGGCCGGGAGGGAGGTTACAATGAGCAGTTCTTC	CASSIGREGGYNEQFF
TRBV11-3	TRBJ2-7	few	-	TGTGCCAGCAGCCCAAGAAGGGAGGACGAGCAGTACTTC	CASSPRREDEQYF
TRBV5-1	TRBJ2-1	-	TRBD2	TGCGCCAGCAGCTTCGGGACTAGCGGGGATGAGCAGTTCTTC	CASSFGTSGDEQFF
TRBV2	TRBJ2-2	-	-	TGTGCCACTTTCACCGGGGAGCTGTTTTTT	CATFTGELFF